This T cell receptor (beta chain) was observed in a study of OX40 agonist ivuxolimab in advanced cancers. The germline gives CDR1 SGHAT, CDR2 FQNNGV. The CDR3 length is 15 residues. Trimming took off 5 bases at V and 5 bases at J, with 19 bases between the two ends. Profiling relied on immunoSEQ multiplex PCR, and the TCRdb table lists in-frame clones only, not all of them. Seen here are under 75,000 clones, about 89% observed once, and the top ten hold more than 2%. The source is an adult with an advanced solid tumor such as melanoma, head and neck, liver or kidney cancer. The sequencing here drew on CD4+ or CD8+ T cells sorted from blood, taken in a trial of the OX40 agonist ivuxolimab. J is TRBJ2-7 and V is TRBV11-2; D might be TRBD1 or TRBD2, each matching 5 bases. The CDR3 reads CASSPLGGRYHEQYF. CDR3 DNA sequence: TGTGCCAGCAGCCCCCTTGGGGGAAGGTACCACGAGCAGTACTTC.